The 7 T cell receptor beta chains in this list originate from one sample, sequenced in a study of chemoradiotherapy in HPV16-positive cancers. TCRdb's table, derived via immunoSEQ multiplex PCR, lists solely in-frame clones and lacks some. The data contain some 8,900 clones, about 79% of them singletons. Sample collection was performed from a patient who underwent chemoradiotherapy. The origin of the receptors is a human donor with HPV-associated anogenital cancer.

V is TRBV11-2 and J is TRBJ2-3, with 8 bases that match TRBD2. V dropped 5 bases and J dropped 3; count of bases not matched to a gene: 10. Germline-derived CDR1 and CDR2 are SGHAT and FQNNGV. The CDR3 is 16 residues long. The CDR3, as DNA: TGTGCCAGCAGCACACGCGGGGGGCCCTTGACAGATACGCAGTATTTT. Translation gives CASSTRGGPLTDTQYF.

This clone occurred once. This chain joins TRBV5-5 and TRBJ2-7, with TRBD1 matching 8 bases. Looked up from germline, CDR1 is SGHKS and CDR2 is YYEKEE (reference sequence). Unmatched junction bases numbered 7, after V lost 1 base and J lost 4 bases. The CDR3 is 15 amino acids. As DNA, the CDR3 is TGTGCCAGCAGCTTGTTACCTCAGGGGGCTTACGAGCAGTACTTC. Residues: CASSLLPQGAYEQYF.

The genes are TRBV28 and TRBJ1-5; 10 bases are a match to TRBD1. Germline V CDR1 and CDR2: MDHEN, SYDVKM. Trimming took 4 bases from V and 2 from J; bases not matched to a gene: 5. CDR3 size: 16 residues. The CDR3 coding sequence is TGTGCCAGCAGTTCCCGGGACAGGGGAGGCAATCAGCCCCAGCATTTT. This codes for CASSSRDRGGNQPQHF. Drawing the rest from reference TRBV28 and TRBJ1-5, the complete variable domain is DVKVTQSSRYLVKRTGEKVFLECVQDMDHENMFWYRQDPGLGLRLIYFSYDVKMKEKGDIPEGYSVSREKKERFSLILESASTNQTSMYLCASSSRDRGGNQPQHFGDGTRLSIL.

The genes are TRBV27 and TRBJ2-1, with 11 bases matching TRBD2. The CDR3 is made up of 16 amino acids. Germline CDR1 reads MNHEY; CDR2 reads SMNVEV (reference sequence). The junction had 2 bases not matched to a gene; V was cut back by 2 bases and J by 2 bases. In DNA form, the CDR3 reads TGTGCCAGCAGTTTAGGGACTAGCGGCGCCTACAATGAGCAGTTCTTC. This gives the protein CASSLGTSGAYNEQFF.

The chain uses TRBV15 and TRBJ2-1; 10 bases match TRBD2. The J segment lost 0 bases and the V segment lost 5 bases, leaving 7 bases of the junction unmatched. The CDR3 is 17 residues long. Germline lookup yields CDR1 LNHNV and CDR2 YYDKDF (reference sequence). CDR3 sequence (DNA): TGTGCCACCAGCGAGGGGCAGCGGGGGGGCTCCTACAATGAGCAGTTCTTC. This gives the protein CATSEGQRGGSYNEQFF. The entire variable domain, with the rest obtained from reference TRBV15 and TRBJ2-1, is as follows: DAMVIQNPRYQVTQFGKPVTLSCSQTLNHNVMYWYQQKSSQAPKLLFHYYDKDFNNEADTPDNFQSRRPNTSFCFLDIRSPGLGDTAMYLCATSEGQRGGSYNEQFFGPGTRLTVL.

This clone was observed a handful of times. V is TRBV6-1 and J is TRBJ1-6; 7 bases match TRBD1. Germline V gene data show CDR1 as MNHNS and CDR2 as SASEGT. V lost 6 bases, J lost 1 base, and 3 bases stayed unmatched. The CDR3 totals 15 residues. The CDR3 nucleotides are TGTGCCAGCAGGACAGGGTTTTCCTATAATTCACCCCTCCACTTT. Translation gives CASRTGFSYNSPLHF.

The CDR3 DNA sequence: TGTGCCAGCAGCGAGAGGGAAGCGGGAGTACGGAGCGAGCAGTACTTC. Residues: CASSEREAGVRSEQYF. V gene TRBV9 combines with J gene TRBJ2-7; 8 nucleotides align to TRBD2. CDR1 and CDR2 (germline): SGDLS, YYNGEE. This CDR3 contains 16 residues. Unmatched junction bases numbered 14, after V lost 3 bases and J lost 6 bases.